This T cell receptor beta chain stems from a study of shared clonotypes between healthy human individuals (dated by TCRdb to the early 2020s). Some background on the complete study: A couple of women and a few men aged 18 to 49 years were included in the cohort. For each donor, CD4 naive and CD4 memory were each given three plates, CD8 naive was given two plates, and CD8 memory was given one plate. To estimate repertoire size and how much clonotypes are shared between individuals, the study performed deep sequencing of blood TCR repertoires from about five healthy adults. Different laboratories and diverse techniques were used to prepare libraries and sequence TCR repertoires, to increase sequencing depth and limit assay-specific biases. Each donor's leukapheresis produced roughly between roughly 0.85 and 10 billion PBMCs.

Regarding this clone: Its recognized antigen is unknown. No qualities accompany the bases; no much larger clone lies one base away.

Donors were healthy HIV-negative adults with no recently reported acute infections or vaccinations. Only Caucasian adults living in Nashville, Tennessee, USA were represented among the donors. CD4+ T cells were enriched by magnetic negative selection, after which naive cells were positively selected on CD45RA and the negative fraction was taken as the memory subset. After blood collection by leukapheresis, PBMCs were isolated using Ficoll-Histopaque density gradient centrifugation and then cryopreserved in the vapor phase of liquid nitrogen. Purity and quantity of every magnetically sorted T cell population were checked by analytical flow cytometry. From each sorted fraction, genomic DNA was isolated and quantified by UV absorbance on a Nanodrop 2000c. CDR1 and CDR2 are drawn from the germline V gene: SQVTM, ANQGSEA. The CDR3, cysteine through phenylalanine, is 12 amino acids long. The entry retains the CDR3 DNA only, 36 bases that are in frame from base 1. V is clipped by 8 bases and J by 1 base, and the sequence between their germline boundaries is 11 bases long.

Overall study results and their limits: Because the study included a small number of donors, the genetic and exposure-history diversity represented was limited. When a handful of donors were compared, the shared fraction of clonotypes was 5% to 6.5% for naive CD4, about 4% for naive CD8, 2.3% for memory CD4, and 0.4% for memory CD8. Compared with non-shared clonotypes, clonotypes shared by all four sorted-subset donors had higher generation probabilities. Sampling was limited to blood, and TCR repertoires in tissue likely differ from TCR repertoires in blood. Larger estimated clonotype richness was generally found for naive subsets than for memory subsets. Pairwise subsampling led to the expectation that sequencing depth would affect the degree of clonotype sharing among donors. Even with the large sequencing depth, rarefaction of the sorted-subset datasets indicated that sequencing was incomplete.

Using the deep immunoSEQ assay, TCR CDR3 regions were amplified from genomic DNA by multiplex PCR. Genomic DNA extracted from each cell subset was distributed evenly over all wells of several immunoSEQ 96-well plates, and each plate served as one replicate. For sorted subsets, around 200 ng genomic DNA, equal to about 30,000 T cell genomes, was loaded into each replicate PCR. Purified libraries were measured with a Qubit 3.0 fluorometer, size-checked on a Bioanalyzer 2100, and measured again with the KAPA Library Quantification kit. Each immunoSEQ 96-well plate was sequenced on its own single-read 150-cycle Illumina NextSeq 550 flow cell. In the source study's methods: Because the immunoSEQ output included only junctional sequences and no quality scores, the filtering could not be the same as the filtering used for full-length reads. To assign V/J genes and CDR3, sequences were annotated against IMGT germline references using PyIR, a Python wrapper for IgBLAST v1.9. Reads were removed for weak V/J assignments (E-value above 1e-6), missing CDR3, stop codons, out-of-frame junctions, or ambiguous translated residues. V3J clonotypes were defined by identical inferred V gene, J gene, and CDR3 amino acid sequence. Percentage overlap between repertoires was computed as shared unique clonotypes divided by the size of the smaller repertoire. Repertoire richness was assessed with RTK rarefaction, the Chao1 estimator, and Recon v2.1 estimates of unobserved clonotypes. For all TCRbeta clonotypes obtained by the gDNA method from a handful of donors, generation probabilities were computed with OLGA. In TCRdb, the immuneACCESS table is reduced to in-frame sequences with V and J assigned. These tables do not hold every clone; where another copy was compared, an unresolved V gene accounts for under half, and the others remain unexplained. V and J calls and clone size are as listed in that table; D and trimming were resolved from the DNA. The sample table holds around 2.5 million clones, of which approximately 93% were seen once. Around 0.37% of the sample is in the top ten clones.

Sample: naive CD4+ T cells from PBMCs. The meaning of the sample's cell subset or site label: CD45RA+ positively selected. The rearrangement joined TRBV29-1 to TRBJ1-1, with no D gene named confidently. This clonotype was sampled from a young man in good health. Some clones in this sample may be carry-over from other donors' samples. The nucleotide sequence reads as follows: TGCAGCTCCGGGCAGTCGAACACTGAAGCTTTCTTT. It encodes CSSGQSNTEAFF.